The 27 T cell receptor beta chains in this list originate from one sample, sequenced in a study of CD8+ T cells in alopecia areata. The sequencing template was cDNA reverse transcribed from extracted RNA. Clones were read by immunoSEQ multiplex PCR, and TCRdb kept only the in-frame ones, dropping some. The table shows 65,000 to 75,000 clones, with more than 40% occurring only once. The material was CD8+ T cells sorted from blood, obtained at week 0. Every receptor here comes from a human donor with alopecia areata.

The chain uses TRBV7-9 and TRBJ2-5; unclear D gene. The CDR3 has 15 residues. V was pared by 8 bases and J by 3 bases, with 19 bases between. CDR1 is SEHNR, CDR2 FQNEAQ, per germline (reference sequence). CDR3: CASGSLAGPEETQYF. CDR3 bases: TGTGCCAGCGGCTCCCTGGCAGGTCCAGAAGAGACCCAGTACTTC. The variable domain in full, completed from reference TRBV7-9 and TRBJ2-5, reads DTGVSQNPRHKITKRGQNVTFRCDPISEHNRLYWYRQTLGQGPEFLTYFQNEAQLEKSRLLSDRFSAERPKGSFSTLEIQRTEQGDSAMYLCASGSLAGPEETQYFGPGTRLLVL.

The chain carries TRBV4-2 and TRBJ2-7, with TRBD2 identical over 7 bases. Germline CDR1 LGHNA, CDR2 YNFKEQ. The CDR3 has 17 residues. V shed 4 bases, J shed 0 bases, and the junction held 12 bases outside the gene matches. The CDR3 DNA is TGTGCCAGCAGCCTGCACACCGGGAGGCATAGCTCCTACGAGCAGTACTTC. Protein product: CASSLHTGRHSSYEQYF.

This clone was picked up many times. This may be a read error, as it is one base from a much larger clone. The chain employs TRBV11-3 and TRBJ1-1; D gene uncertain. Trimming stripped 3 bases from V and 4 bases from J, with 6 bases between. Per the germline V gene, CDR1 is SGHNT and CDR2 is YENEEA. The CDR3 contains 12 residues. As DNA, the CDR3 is TGTGCCAGCAGCTTCGGAACCACTGAAGCTTTCTTT. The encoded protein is CASSFGTTEAFF.

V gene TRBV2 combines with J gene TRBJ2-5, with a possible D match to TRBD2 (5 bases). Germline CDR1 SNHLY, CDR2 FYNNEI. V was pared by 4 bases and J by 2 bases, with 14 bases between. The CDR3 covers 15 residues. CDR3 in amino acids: CASSAGGGSQETQYF. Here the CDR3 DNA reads TGTGCCAGCAGTGCCGGAGGAGGATCTCAAGAGACCCAGTACTTC.

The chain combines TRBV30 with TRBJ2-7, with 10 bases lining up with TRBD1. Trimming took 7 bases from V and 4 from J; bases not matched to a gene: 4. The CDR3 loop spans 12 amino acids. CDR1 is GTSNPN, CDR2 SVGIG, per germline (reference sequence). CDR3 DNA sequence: TGTGCCTCTGGACAGGGGGGATACGAGCAGTACTTC. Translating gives CASGQGGYEQYF. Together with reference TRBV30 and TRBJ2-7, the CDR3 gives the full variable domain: SQTIHQWPATLVQPVGSPLSLECTVEGTSNPNLYWYRQAAGRGLQLLFYSVGIGQISSEVPQNLSASRPQDRQFILSSKKLLLSDSGFYLCASGQGGYEQYFGPGTRLTVT.

The CDR3 sequence is CASSEPGGTQYF. In DNA, the CDR3 is TGTGCCAGCAGTGAACCCGGAGGTACGCAGTATTTT. The rearrangement uses TRBV2 and TRBJ2-3, with D tentatively TRBD2 (5 bases). Looked up from germline, CDR1 is SNHLY and CDR2 is FYNNEI. The CDR3 spans 12 residues. The V gene lost 2 bases and the J gene lost 8 bases, with 8 bases spanning the gap.

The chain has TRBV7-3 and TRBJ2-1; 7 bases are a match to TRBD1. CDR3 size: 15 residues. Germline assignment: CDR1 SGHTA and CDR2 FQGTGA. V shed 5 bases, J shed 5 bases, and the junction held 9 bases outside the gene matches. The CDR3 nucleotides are TGTGCCAGCAGCCCCTTACCCGGGACAGACAATGAGCAGTTCTTC. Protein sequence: CASSPLPGTDNEQFF.

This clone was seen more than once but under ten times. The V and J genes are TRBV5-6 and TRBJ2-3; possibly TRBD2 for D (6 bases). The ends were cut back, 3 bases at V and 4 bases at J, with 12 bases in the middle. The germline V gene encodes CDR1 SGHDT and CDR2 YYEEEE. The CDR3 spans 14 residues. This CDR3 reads CASSWGGMADTQYF. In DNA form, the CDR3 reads TGTGCCAGCAGCTGGGGCGGGATGGCAGATACGCAGTATTTT. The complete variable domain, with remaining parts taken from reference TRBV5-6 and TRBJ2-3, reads DAGVTQSPTHLIKTRGQQVTLRCSPKSGHDTVSWYQQALGQGPQFIFQYYEEEERQRGNFPDRFSGHQFPNYSSELNVNALLLGDSALYLCASSWGGMADTQYFGPGTRLTVL.

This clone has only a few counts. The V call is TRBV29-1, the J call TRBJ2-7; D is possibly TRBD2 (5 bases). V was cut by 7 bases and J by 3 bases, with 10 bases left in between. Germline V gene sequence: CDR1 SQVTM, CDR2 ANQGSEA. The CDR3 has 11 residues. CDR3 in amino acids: CSAVGLYEQYF. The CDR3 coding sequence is TGCAGCGCAGTCGGACTCTACGAGCAGTACTTC.

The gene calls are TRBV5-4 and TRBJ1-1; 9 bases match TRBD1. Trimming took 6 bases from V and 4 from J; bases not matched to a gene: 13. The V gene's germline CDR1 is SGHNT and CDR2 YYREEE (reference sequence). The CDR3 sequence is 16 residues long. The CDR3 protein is CASTTMTGGFTTEAFF. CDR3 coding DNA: TGTGCCAGCACCACTATGACAGGGGGATTTACCACTGAAGCTTTCTTT.

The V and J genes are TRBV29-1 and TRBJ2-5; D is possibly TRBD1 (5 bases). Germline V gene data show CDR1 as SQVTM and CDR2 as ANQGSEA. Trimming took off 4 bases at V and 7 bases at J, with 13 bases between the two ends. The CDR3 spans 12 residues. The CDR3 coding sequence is TGCAGCGTTGTTACAAGTCAGGGGACCCAGTACTTC. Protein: CSVVTSQGTQYF.

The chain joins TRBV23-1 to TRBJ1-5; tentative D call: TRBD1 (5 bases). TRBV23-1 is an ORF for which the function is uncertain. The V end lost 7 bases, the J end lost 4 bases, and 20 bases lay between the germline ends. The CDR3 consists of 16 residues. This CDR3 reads CASTSLGRAGNQPQHF. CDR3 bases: TGCGCCAGCACATCATTGGGCAGGGCGGGTAATCAGCCCCAGCATTTT.

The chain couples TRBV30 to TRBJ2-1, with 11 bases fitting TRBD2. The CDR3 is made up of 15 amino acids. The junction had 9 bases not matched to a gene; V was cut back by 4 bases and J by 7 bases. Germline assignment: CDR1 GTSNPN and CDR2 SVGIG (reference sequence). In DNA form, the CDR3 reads TGTGCCTGGATGATAGCGGGAGGGCCTCGGAATGAGCAGTTCTTC. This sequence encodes CAWMIAGGPRNEQFF.

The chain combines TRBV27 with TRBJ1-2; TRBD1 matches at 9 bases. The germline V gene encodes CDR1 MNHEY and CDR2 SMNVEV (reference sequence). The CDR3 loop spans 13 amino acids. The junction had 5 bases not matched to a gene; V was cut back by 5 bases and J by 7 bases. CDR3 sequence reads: CASSPGQGLGYTF. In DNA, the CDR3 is TGTGCCAGCAGTCCGGGACAGGGACTTGGCTACACCTTC.

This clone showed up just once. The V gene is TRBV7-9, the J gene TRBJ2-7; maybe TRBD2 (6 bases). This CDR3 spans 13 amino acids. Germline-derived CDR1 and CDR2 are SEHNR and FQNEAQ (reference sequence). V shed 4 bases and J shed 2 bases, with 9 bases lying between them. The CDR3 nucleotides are TGTGCCAGCAGCTCTTCGGGAGCCTACGAGCAGTACTTC. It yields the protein CASSSSGAYEQYF.

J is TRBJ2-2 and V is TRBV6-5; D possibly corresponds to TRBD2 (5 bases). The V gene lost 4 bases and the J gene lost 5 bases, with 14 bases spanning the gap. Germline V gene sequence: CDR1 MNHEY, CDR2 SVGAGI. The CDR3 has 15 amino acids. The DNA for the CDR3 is TGTGCCAGCAGTTCCTATGTATCGGGGACCGGGGAGCTGTTTTTT. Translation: CASSSYVSGTGELFF.

The CDR3 is CASSPGRQETQYF. The CDR3 nucleotides read TGTGCCAGCAGCCCCGGACGGCAAGAGACCCAGTACTTC. The chain joins TRBV13 to TRBJ2-5; no reliable D call. Germline lookup yields CDR1 PRHDT and CDR2 FYEKMQ (reference sequence). V was shortened by 5 bases and J by 2 bases, with 9 bases between the two germline ends. CDR3 length equals 13 residues.

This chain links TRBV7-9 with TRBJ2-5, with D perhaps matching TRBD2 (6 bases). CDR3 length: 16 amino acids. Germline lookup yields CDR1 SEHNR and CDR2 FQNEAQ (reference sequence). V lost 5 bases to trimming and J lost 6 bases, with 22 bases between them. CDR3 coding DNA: TGTGCCAGCAGCACCCCCGAAGGCCGAGGGAGGAAGACCCAGTACTTC. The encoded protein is CASSTPEGRGRKTQYF.

The CDR3 bases are TGCGCCAGCAGCCCCGGACTAGCCAAGGAGACCCAGTACTTC. Translating gives CASSPGLAKETQYF. J is TRBJ2-5 and V is TRBV4-3; 8 nucleotides align to TRBD2. Germline CDR1 LGHNA, CDR2 YSLEER. The CDR3 is 14 residues long. The junction had 6 bases not matched to a gene; V was cut back by 4 bases and J by 5 bases.

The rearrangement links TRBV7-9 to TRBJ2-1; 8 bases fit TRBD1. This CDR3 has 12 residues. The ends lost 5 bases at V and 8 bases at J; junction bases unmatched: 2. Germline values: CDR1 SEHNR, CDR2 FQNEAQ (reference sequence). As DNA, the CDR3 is TGTGCCAGCAGCCTGACAGGGGATGAGCAGTTCTTC. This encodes CASSLTGDEQFF. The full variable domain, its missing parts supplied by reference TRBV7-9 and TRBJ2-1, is DTGVSQNPRHKITKRGQNVTFRCDPISEHNRLYWYRQTLGQGPEFLTYFQNEAQLEKSRLLSDRFSAERPKGSFSTLEIQRTEQGDSAMYLCASSLTGDEQFFGPGTRLTVL.

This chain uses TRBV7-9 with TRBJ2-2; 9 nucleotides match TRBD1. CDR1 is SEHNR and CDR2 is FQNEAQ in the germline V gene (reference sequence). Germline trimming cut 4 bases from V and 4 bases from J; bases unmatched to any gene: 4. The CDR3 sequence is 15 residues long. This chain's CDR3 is CASSSRTGATGELFF. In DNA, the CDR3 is TGTGCCAGCAGCTCCAGGACAGGGGCCACCGGGGAGCTGTTTTTT.

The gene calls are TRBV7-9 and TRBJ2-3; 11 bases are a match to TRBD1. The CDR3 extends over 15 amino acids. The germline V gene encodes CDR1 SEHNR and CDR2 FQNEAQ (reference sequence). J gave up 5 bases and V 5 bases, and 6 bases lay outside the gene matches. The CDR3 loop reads CASSEGQGVKDTQYF. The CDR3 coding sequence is TGTGCCAGCAGCGAGGGACAGGGGGTCAAAGATACGCAGTATTTT.

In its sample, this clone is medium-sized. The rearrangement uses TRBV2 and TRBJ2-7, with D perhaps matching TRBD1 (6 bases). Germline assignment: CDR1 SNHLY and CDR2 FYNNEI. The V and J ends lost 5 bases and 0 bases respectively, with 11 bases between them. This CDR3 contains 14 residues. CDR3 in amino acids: CASSNGQSSYEQYF. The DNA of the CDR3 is TGTGCCAGCAGTAATGGACAGAGCTCCTACGAGCAGTACTTC. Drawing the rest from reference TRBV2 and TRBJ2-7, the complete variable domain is EPEVTQTPSHQVTQMGQEVILRCVPISNHLYFYWYRQILGQKVEFLVSFYNNEISEKSEIFDDQFSVERPDGSNFTLKIRSTKLEDSAMYFCASSNGQSSYEQYFGPGTRLTVT.

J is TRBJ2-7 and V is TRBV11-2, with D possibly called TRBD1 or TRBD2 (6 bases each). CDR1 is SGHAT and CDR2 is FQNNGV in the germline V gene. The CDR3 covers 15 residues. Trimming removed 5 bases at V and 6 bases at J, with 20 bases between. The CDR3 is CASSRGGLAFSEQYF. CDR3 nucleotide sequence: TGTGCCAGCAGCCGAGGGGGACTTGCTTTCTCCGAGCAGTACTTC. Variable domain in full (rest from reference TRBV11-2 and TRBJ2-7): EAGVAQSPRYKIIEKRQSVAFWCNPISGHATLYWYQQILGQGPKLLIQFQNNGVVDDSQLPKDRFSAERLKGVDSTLKIQPAKLEDSAVYLCASSRGGLAFSEQYFGPGTRLTVT.

The CDR3 DNA reads TGTGCCAGCAGCCCCGACGGAAGGATCTCCTACAATGAGCAGTTCTTC. Its translation: CASSPDGRISYNEQFF. The chain combines TRBV7-2 with TRBJ2-1, with D uncertain. The ends were cut back, 5 bases at V and 0 bases at J, with 14 bases in the middle. The CDR3 has 16 residues. Germline V gene lookup returns CDR1 SGHTA and CDR2 FQGNSA.

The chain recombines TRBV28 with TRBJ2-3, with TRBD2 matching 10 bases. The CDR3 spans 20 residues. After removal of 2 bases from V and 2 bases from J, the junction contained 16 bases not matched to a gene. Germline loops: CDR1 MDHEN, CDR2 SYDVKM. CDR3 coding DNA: TGTGCCAGCAGTTTACCGGAAAAGCGGGAGGGCCCTCTGGACACAGATACGCAGTATTTT. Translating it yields CASSLPEKREGPLDTDTQYF.

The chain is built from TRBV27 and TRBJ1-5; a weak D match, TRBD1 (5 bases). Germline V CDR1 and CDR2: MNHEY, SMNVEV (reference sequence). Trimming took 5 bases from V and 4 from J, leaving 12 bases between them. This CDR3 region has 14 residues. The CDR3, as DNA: TGTGCCAGCAGTCTAGGGACGCTGAATCAGCCCCAGCATTTT. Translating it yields CASSLGTLNQPQHF.